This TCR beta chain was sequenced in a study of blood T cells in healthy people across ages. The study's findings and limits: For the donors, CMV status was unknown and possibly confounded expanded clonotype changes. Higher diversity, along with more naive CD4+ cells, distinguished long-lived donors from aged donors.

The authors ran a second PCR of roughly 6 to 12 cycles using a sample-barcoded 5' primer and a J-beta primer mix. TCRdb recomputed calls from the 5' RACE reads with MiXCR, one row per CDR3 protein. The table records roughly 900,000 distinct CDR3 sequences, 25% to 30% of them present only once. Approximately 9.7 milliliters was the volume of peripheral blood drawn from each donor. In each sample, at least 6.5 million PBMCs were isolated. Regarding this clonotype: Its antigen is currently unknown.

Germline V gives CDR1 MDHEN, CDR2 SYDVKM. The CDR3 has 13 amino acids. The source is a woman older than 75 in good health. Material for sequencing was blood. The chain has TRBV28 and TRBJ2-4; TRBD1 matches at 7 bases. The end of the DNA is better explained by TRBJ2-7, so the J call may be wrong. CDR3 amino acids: CASRGQPALEQYF. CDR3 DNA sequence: TGTGCCAGCCGGGGACAGCCCGCTCTCGAGCAGTACTTC.